A selection of T cell receptor beta chains follows, all from one sample in a study of CD8+CD57+ T cells in acquired aplastic anemia. TCRdb reprocessed the reads via MiXCR and lists one record per CDR3 protein. Altogether 270,000 or so distinct CDR3 sequences are present, around 82% being singletons, with the ten largest covering 35% to 50%. Sequenced sample: sorted CD4+, CD8+, or CD8+CD57+ T cells (not recorded which) from PBMCs. These receptors all come from a human donor with aplastic anemia. The CDR3 runs from the conserved cysteine through the conserved F or W. The listing skips clone size in some rows; elsewhere it reads once, few, many or a size class.

j_gene | abundance | len | v_gene | CDR3aa
TRBJ2-5 | - | 14 | TRBV7-2 | CATSIACGHETQYF
TRBJ1-1 | - | 14 | TRBV2 | CASSVFRGLLGAFF
TRBJ2-3 | - | 15 | TRBV5-6 | CAWSPFGGMGQTQYF
TRBJ2-3 | - | 12 | TRBV11-3 | CASSVELNTQYF
TRBJ1-2 | - | 15 | TRBV9 | CASGWGGGIQYFYTF
TRBJ2-4 | - | 13 | TRBV15 | CATSGGAGNIQYF
TRBJ2-6 | - | 13 | TRBV19 | CASSIGGANVLTF
TRBJ2-7 | - | 14 | TRBV7-6 | CASSLLRFNEQFFF
TRBJ2-1 | - | 13 | TRBV9 | CASSDGAIPEHFF
TRBJ2-3 | - | 14 | TRBV15 | CASSRSTGTDTQYF
TRBJ2-3 | - | 15 | TRBV7-9 | CASSHNPGGPNTGYF
TRBJ2-1 | once | 15 | TRBV27 | CASSFGQGLAGSLSF
TRBJ2-4 | once | 16 | TRBV7-9 | CASSLDFEGSFYAQYF
TRBJ2-5 | once | 14 | TRBV5-1 | CASSLHAQGKTQYF
TRBJ1-2 | - | 11 | TRBV12-3/TRBV12-4 | CASKEAGGYTF
TRBJ2-1 | - | 13 | TRBV7-2 | CASSLGGGHEPYF
TRBJ1-1 | - | 13 | TRBV29-1 | CSEVRDTNTEAFF
TRBJ2-3 | few | 13 | TRBV11-3 | CASSEERTDTQYF
TRBJ2-1 | - | 13 | TRBV25-1 | CARSEADYHEQFF
TRBJ2-3 | - | 11 | TRBV5-8 | CASSFEDAQYF
TRBJ2-7 | - | 13 | TRBV20-1 | CSARPGTGREQYF
TRBJ1-2 | - | 16 | TRBV7-4 | CASSLERAEPVYTYTF
TRBJ1-5 | - | 15 | TRBV19 | CASSIARGYNNQQFF